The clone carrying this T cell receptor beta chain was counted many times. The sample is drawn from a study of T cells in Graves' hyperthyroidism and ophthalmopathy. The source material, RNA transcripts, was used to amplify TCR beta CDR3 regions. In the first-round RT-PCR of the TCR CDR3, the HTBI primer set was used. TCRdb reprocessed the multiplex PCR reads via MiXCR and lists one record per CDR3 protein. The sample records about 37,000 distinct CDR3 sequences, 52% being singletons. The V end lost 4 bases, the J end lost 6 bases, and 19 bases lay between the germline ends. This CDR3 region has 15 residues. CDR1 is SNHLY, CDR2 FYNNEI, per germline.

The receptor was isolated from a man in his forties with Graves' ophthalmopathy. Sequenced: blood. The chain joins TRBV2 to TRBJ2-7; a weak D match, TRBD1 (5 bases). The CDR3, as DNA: TGTGCCAGCAGTGTTACCCAGGGAACGTTCGGCGAGCAGTACTTC. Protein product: CASSVTQGTFGEQYF.